What follows are 2 T cell receptor beta chains derived from one specimen sequenced in a study of human T cells and chemical hapten exposure. TCRdb recomputed calls from the RACE reads with MiXCR, one row per CDR3 protein. Here the sample spans 75,000 to 100,000 distinct CDR3 sequences, 9.3% being singletons. Noted time point: patch test 2, 6 weeks after DPC sensitization. Treatment here: therapeutic diphenylcyclopropenone sensitization with weekly scalp DPC. Here the sequenced sample was whole blood, taken in connection with sensitization to the hapten diphenylcyclopropenone (DPC). The source is a middle-aged woman with alopecia areata. Some clones in this sample may be carry-over from other donors' samples.

This clonotype has more than one count but fewer than ten. J is TRBJ2-5 and V is TRBV24-1; D uncertain. This CDR3 is 12 amino acids long. Looked up from germline, CDR1 is KGHDR and CDR2 is SFDVKD. The germline V and J ends were trimmed by 4 bases and 1 base, with 3 bases remaining between them. The CDR3 DNA reads as TGTGCCACCAGTGACACCCAAGAGACCCAGTACTTC. Amino acids: CATSDTQETQYF.

V usage is TRBV3-1 and J usage is TRBJ1-2; 10 bases agree with TRBD1. V trimming: 3 bases; J trimming: 6 bases; junction bases outside the gene matches: 4. The length of the CDR3 is 14 residues. Germline lookup yields CDR1 LGHDT and CDR2 YNNKEL (reference sequence). CDR3 amino acids: CASSHADRGNGYTF. Here the CDR3 DNA reads TGTGCCAGCAGCCATGCGGACAGGGGGAATGGCTACACCTTC. Variable domain in full (rest from reference TRBV3-1 and TRBJ1-2): DTAVSQTPKYLVTQMGNDKSIKCEQNLGHDTMYWYKQDSKKFLKIMFSYNNKELIINETVPNRFSPKSPDKAHLNLHINSLELGDSAVYFCASSHADRGNGYTFGSGTRLTVV.